The clone carrying this T cell receptor (beta chain) was found once. This entry comes from a study of T cell responses to AZD1222 COVID-19 vaccine. Study in general: Second-dose recipients at about 4 or about 12 weeks were treated as one pooled group.

Only in-frame clones appear in the TCRdb table, and some are missing; sequencing was by immunoSEQ multiplex PCR. Of tens of thousands of clones detected, approximately 89% appear once; the ten largest clones hold around 45%. The germline V gene encodes CDR1 MNHNS and CDR2 SASEGT. The V end was cut by 2 bases, the J end by 2 bases, with 6 bases between. The CDR3 covers 13 residues. This TCR was sampled from an adult in good health. V gene TRBV6-1 combines with J gene TRBJ1-1; no reliable D call. Specimen: peripheral blood, collected on day 0 of AZD1222 vaccination. CDR3 region: CASSELPNTEAFF. The CDR3 DNA reads as TGTGCCAGCAGTGAATTGCCCAACACTGAAGCTTTCTTT.